A single sample is the source of the 20 T cell receptor beta chains below, sequenced in a study of cytomegalovirus exposure and HLA in healthy donors. Both 60 Vbeta primers and 13 Jbeta primers went into the PCR. Using immunoSEQ multiplex PCR, the repertoire was profiled, and TCRdb retains in-frame clones only, with some absent. The table lists 200,000 to 250,000 clones, 75% of them singletons. Sequenced input: PBMCs. All receptors derive from a woman aged 25 to 45 in good health and CMV-seronegative.

The chain has TRBV5-5 and TRBJ2-3; D possibly corresponds to TRBD2 (5 bases). Germline V gene sequence: CDR1 SGHKS, CDR2 YYEKEE (reference sequence). V dropped 4 bases and J dropped 2 bases, with 17 bases sitting between them. This CDR3 region has 16 residues. This chain's CDR3 is CASSPIREEFTDTQYF. In nucleotides, the CDR3 is TGTGCCAGCAGCCCAATCCGGGAAGAATTCACAGATACGCAGTATTTT.

The chain combines TRBV30 with TRBJ1-3; 7 nucleotides agree with TRBD1. Per the germline V gene, CDR1 is GTSNPN and CDR2 is SVGIG (reference sequence). This CDR3 comprises 16 residues. V lost 2 bases, J lost 4 bases, and 11 bases stayed unmatched. CDR3 DNA sequence: TGTGCCTGGAGTCAACCCCGACTGGACAGGGGAAACACCATATATTTT. Translating it yields CAWSQPRLDRGNTIYF.

J is TRBJ2-1 and V is TRBV7-2, with D unclear. The CDR3 covers 10 residues. Germline values: CDR1 SGHTA, CDR2 FQGNSA. The V end was cut by 6 bases, the J end by 5 bases, with 2 bases between. CDR3 amino acids: CASSNNEQFF. CDR3 DNA: TGTGCCAGCAGTAACAATGAGCAGTTCTTC.

V gene TRBV6-5 combines with J gene TRBJ1-2; 7 bases align to TRBD1. Germline V gene data show CDR1 as MNHEY and CDR2 as SVGAGI. V dropped 5 bases and J dropped 5; count of bases not matched to a gene: 5. The CDR3 sequence is 13 residues long. In nucleotides, the CDR3 is TGTGCCAGCAGTCCTACAGGGGTTTATGGCTACACCTTC. It translates to CASSPTGVYGYTF.

The chain links TRBV13 to TRBJ2-1, with 11 positions matching TRBD2. CDR3 size: 18 residues. Germline V gene sequence: CDR1 PRHDT, CDR2 FYEKMQ (reference sequence). With V trimmed by 5 bases and J by 0 bases, 9 bases remained unmatched. Here the CDR3 reads CASSETGLAVSSYNEQFF. The CDR3 region has the DNA TGTGCCAGCAGCGAGACGGGACTAGCGGTTAGCTCCTACAATGAGCAGTTCTTC.

In DNA, the CDR3 is TGTGCCAGCAGTTTCCTTCTGTCGGCCGGGGAGCTGTTTTTT. Protein sequence: CASSFLLSAGELFF. The chain carries TRBV6-5 and TRBJ2-2, with D uncertain. The CDR3 runs to 14 residues. CDR1 MNHEY and CDR2 SVGAGI come from the germline V gene. The V end was cut by 4 bases, the J end by 6 bases, with 12 bases between.

The V gene is TRBV5-6, the J gene TRBJ2-7, with TRBD2 identical over 7 bases. Trimming removed 4 bases from V and 6 bases from J; junction bases left unmatched: 4. Germline-derived CDR1 and CDR2 are SGHDT and YYEEEE. The length of the CDR3 is 12 residues. Written as DNA, the CDR3 is TGTGCCAGCAGCGAAGCGGGACGCGAGCAGTACTTC. Protein: CASSEAGREQYF.

This chain uses TRBV5-4 with TRBJ1-2; 7 bases match TRBD1. CDR1 SGHNT and CDR2 YYREEE come from the germline V gene (reference sequence). V trimming: 6 bases; J trimming: 4 bases; junction bases outside the gene matches: 9. The CDR3 runs 14 residues. CDR3 DNA: TGTGCCAGCAACACAGGGGCTCGTAGCTATGGCTACACCTTC. Protein product: CASNTGARSYGYTF.

The J gene is TRBJ1-2, the V gene TRBV2; perhaps TRBD1 as D (5 bases). This CDR3 is built from 13 residues. In germline, CDR1 is SNHLY, CDR2 FYNNEI. V was cut by 5 bases and J by 7 bases, with 14 bases left in between. The CDR3 nucleotides read TGTGCCAGCAGTTGGAAAGGGGACTCTGGCTACACCTTC. Its protein product is CASSWKGDSGYTF.

The chain links TRBV7-9 to TRBJ2-1; 9 bases fit TRBD1. This CDR3 is 16 amino acids long. The trim removed 3 bases at V and 9 bases at J, leaving 12 bases unmatched. Germline loops: CDR1 SEHNR, CDR2 FQNEAQ (reference sequence). CDR3 coding DNA: TGTGCCAGCAGCTTTTTACAGGGGACAGGGTCTGGTGAGCAGTTCTTC. This gives the protein CASSFLQGTGSGEQFF.

This sequence joins TRBV29-1 and TRBJ2-1; TRBD2 aligns across 11 bases. CDR3 length: 15 residues. Germline CDR1 and CDR2: SQVTM and ANQGSEA. Germline trimming cut 4 bases from V and 2 bases from J; bases unmatched to any gene: 4. CDR3 DNA sequence: TGCAGCGTTGCCGGGACTAGCGGTACCTACAATGAGCAGTTCTTC. Translated, it gives CSVAGTSGTYNEQFF.

The V call is TRBV19, the J call TRBJ1-5; 10 bases match TRBD1. V trimming: 9 bases; J trimming: 6 bases; junction bases outside the gene matches: 11. Per germline, CDR1 LNHDA and CDR2 SQIVND (reference sequence). This CDR3 has 15 amino acids. CDR3 nucleotides: TGTGCCAGCCATCCAAGACAGGGGGCTGTTCAGCCCCAGCATTTT. Residues: CASHPRQGAVQPQHF.

The chain uses TRBV6-5 and TRBJ1-2, with a possible D match to TRBD1 (6 bases). Germline V gene lookup returns CDR1 MNHEY and CDR2 SVGAGI. This CDR3 region has 13 residues. V was cut by 5 bases and J by 3 bases, with 10 bases left in between. This chain's CDR3 is CASSEGGDYGYTF. As DNA, the CDR3 is TGTGCCAGCAGTGAAGGGGGGGACTATGGCTACACCTTC.

V and J are TRBV5-4 and TRBJ1-6, with 7 bases aligning to TRBD1. Trimming at V came to 3 bases and at J to 7 bases, leaving 7 bases not matched to a gene. The germline CDR1 and CDR2 sequences are SGHNT and YYREEE (reference sequence). The CDR3 is 15 amino acids. CDR3 sequence (DNA): TGTGCCAGCAGCTCCACAGGGGTTTACAATTCACCCCTCCACTTT. Its protein is CASSSTGVYNSPLHF.

The genes are TRBV19 and TRBJ1-2, with 7 bases identical to TRBD1. CDR1 and CDR2 from the germline V gene are LNHDA and SQIVND (reference sequence). The V segment lost 6 bases and the J segment 2 bases; nucleotides outside the gene matches: 6. This CDR3 spans 14 amino acids. The CDR3 nucleotides read TGTGCCAGTAGGCGACAGGGTGGAAACTATGGCTACACCTTC. Encoded protein: CASRRQGGNYGYTF.

The chain joins TRBV2 to TRBJ2-2, with 9 bases identical to TRBD2. Losses at the gene ends were 7 bases for V and 8 bases for J; bases not matched to a gene: 8. The CDR3 length is 14 residues. CDR1 is SNHLY, CDR2 FYNNEI, per germline. Here the CDR3 reads CASTPRAGGGELFF. CDR3 nucleotide sequence: TGTGCCAGCACCCCTAGGGCGGGAGGGGGGGAGCTGTTTTTT.

The gene calls are TRBV6-1 and TRBJ2-7; 8 bases are shared with TRBD1. J gave up 2 bases and V 8 bases, and 11 bases lay outside the gene matches. Per the germline V gene, CDR1 is MNHNS and CDR2 is SASEGT. This CDR3 region has 15 residues. In nucleotides, the CDR3 is TGTGCCAGCTGCACCCGGGACAGGTTAACCTACGAGCAGTACTTC. This encodes CASCTRDRLTYEQYF.

In its sample, this clone was seen a few times. This specimen includes other DNA sequences encoding the same CDR3. The rearrangement joins TRBV20-1 to TRBJ1-6; D ambiguous. The CDR3 is 11 residues long. The ends were cut back, 5 bases at V and 7 bases at J, with 6 bases in the middle. Germline loops: CDR1 DFQATT, CDR2 SNEGSKA (reference sequence). CDR3 sequence (DNA): TGCAGTGCTGACAAAAATTCACCCCTCCACTTT. Its protein product is CSADKNSPLHF.

This clone was seen more than once but under ten times. V gene TRBV9 combines with J gene TRBJ2-2; weak D call: TRBD2 (6 bases). Trimming stripped 4 bases from V and 6 bases from J, with 10 bases between. The CDR3 contains 13 residues. Germline assignment: CDR1 SGDLS and CDR2 YYNGEE. CDR3 coding DNA: TGTGCCAGCAGCCCCGGGGGATCCGGGGAGCTGTTTTTT. It codes for CASSPGGSGELFF.

The CDR3 loop reads CASSLDAGGRDTQYF. The CDR3 coding sequence is TGTGCCAGCAGCTTGGATGCGGGGGGCCGGGATACGCAGTATTTT. J is TRBJ2-3 and V is TRBV5-4, with 8 nucleotides matching TRBD2. Per the germline V gene, CDR1 is SGHNT and CDR2 is YYREEE (reference sequence). The CDR3 loop spans 15 amino acids. J was trimmed by 6 bases and V by 0 bases; bases with no gene match: 6. The full variable domain, in which reference TRBV5-4 and TRBJ2-3 provide the parts outside the CDR3, is ETGVTQSPTHLIKTRGQQVTLRCSSQSGHNTVSWYQQALGQGPQFIFQYYREEENGRGNFPPRFSGLQFPNYSSELNVNALELDDSALYLCASSLDAGGRDTQYFGPGTRLTVL.